The rows below give T cell receptor beta chains drawn from one sample of a study of lymphopenia after photon versus proton radiotherapy. Some clones are missing from TCRdb's copy, which holds only in-frame ones; the method was immunoSEQ multiplex PCR. The top ten hold roughly 29% of the sample, which has around 28,000 clones, about four fifths seen once. Sequences were derived from peripheral blood, sampled from a patient treated with photon-based radiotherapy. The receptors come from a man in his forties or fifties with gastric cancer. The CDR3 runs from the conserved cysteine through the conserved F or W. A D gene is named only where the DNA matches it firmly. For some rows the clone size is stated as once, few or many, or as a class when expanded; others skip it.

>TRBD1|TRBV30|TRBJ1-5|-
TGTGCCTGGGATACAGGGGGGGGACAGCCCCAGCATTTT
CAWDTGGGQPQHF
>-|TRBV18|TRBJ2-3|-
TGTGCCAGCTCACCACCAAGTCAGGCAGATACGCAGTATTTT
CASSPPSQADTQYF
>TRBD1|TRBV6-4|TRBJ2-1|few
TGTGCCAGCAGTGACGGGACAGGGTCTAATGAGCAGTTCTTC
CASSDGTGSNEQFF
>TRBD1|TRBV23-1|TRBJ2-5|few
TGCGCCAGCAGTCACCCCAAATGGGACAGGGGAAGAAGAGACCAGTACTTC
CASSHPKWDRGRRDQYF
>-|TRBV27|TRBJ2-7|-
TGTGCCAGCAGTTTTTGGGGGGCCGGATCCCACGAGCAGTACTTC
CASSFWGAGSHEQYF
>TRBD1|TRBV19|TRBJ1-1|-
TGTGCCAGTAGTATTAGGGGAACAGGGGGTCATTTGGAAGCTTTCTTT
CASSIRGTGGHLEAFF
>-|TRBV11-2|TRBJ1-1|large
TGTGCCAGCAGCTTAATGGGGTTCACTGAAGCTTTCTTT
CASSLMGFTEAFF
>TRBD1|TRBV30|TRBJ1-6|once
TGTGCCTGGAGTTCCTCAAGAACAGGGGGCTCCTATAATTCACCCCTCCACTTT
CAWSSSRTGGSYNSPLHF
>TRBD1|TRBV7-9|TRBJ2-5|-
TGTGCCAGCAGCATGGGGACAGGCCTACAAGAGACCCAGTACTTC
CASSMGTGLQETQYF
>-|TRBV9|TRBJ1-4|-
TGTGCCAGCAGCGCCCTAAGCGGGGGTTGGGAAAAACTGTTTTTT
CASSALSGGWEKLFF
>-|TRBV12-5|TRBJ1-2|-
TGTGCTAGTGCTCCCATCGGGAAGGGCTACACCTTC
CASAPIGKGYTF
>TRBD2|TRBV4-3|TRBJ2-5|-
TGCGCCAGCAGCCAAGATGGGCGGCGGGGGGGCCTGGGGCAAGAGACCCAGTACTTC
CASSQDGRRGGLGQETQYF
>-|TRBV6-1|TRBJ1-3|-
TGTGCCAGCAGTGAAGGGGTAGTCTTCTCTGGAAACACCATATATTTT
CASSEGVVFSGNTIYF
>-|TRBV7-2|TRBJ2-3|-
TGTGCCAGCAGCTTAGGAGGACCGCGCACAGATACGCAGTATTTT
CASSLGGPRTDTQYF
>-|TRBV5-1|TRBJ1-3|-
TGCGCCAGCAGCCACACACAGGGCAATGGAAACACCATATATTTT
CASSHTQGNGNTIYF
>-|TRBV6-4|TRBJ1-3|-
TGTGCCAGCAGTGAGACGGCTGGAAACACCATATATTTT
CASSETAGNTIYF
>-|TRBV9|TRBJ2-2|-
TGTGCCAGCAGCGTAGGAACCGGGGAGCTGTTTTTT
CASSVGTGELFF
>-|TRBV5-3|TRBJ2-5|-
TGTGCCAGCAGCCTAGATCAAGAGACCCAGTACTTC
CASSLDQETQYF
>TRBD1|TRBV11-2|TRBJ2-5|-
TGTGCCAGCAGCGTAACAGGGGGCGCGGAGACCCAGTACTTC
CASSVTGGAETQYF
>-|TRBV19|TRBJ1-1|-
TGTGCCAGTAGCCCCAATATGAACACTGAAGCTTTCTTT
CASSPNMNTEAFF
>-|TRBV19|TRBJ2-2|-
TGTGCCAGTAGTATATGGAGGGACGGGGAGCTGTTTTTT
CASSIWRDGELFF
>-|TRBV30|TRBJ2-2|-
TGTGCCTGGAGTTCTGGGGCGGCCGGCGGGGAGCTGTTTTTT
CAWSSGAAGGELFF
>-|TRBV28|TRBJ1-5|once
TGTGCCAGCAACCGGGGGCCTCAGCCCCAGCATTTT
CASNRGPQPQHF
>-|TRBV5-1|TRBJ2-6|-
TGCGCCAGCAGCTTGGAGTCGGGTCGTACGGGGGCCAACGTCCTGACTTTC
CASSLESGRTGANVLTF
>-|TRBV5-6|TRBJ2-2|-
TGTGCCAGCAGCCCTGGACTACCCGGGGGGGAGCTGTTTTTT
CASSPGLPGGELFF
>TRBD1|TRBV7-3|TRBJ2-7|few
TGTGCCAGCAGCTTATTACCCGGGACAGTATACGAGCAGTACTTC
CASSLLPGTVYEQYF
>TRBD2|TRBV5-1|TRBJ2-5|-
TGCGCCAGCAGCTGGGGACTAGCGGGGGGCCAAAGGGGGACCCAGTACTTC
CASSWGLAGGQRGTQYF
>-|TRBV30|TRBJ1-1|once
TGTGCCGGACTTAGTAGACACACTGAAGCTTTCTTT
CAGLSRHTEAFF
>-|TRBV10-3|TRBJ2-6|-
TGTGCCATCAGTGAGTCGGGGGGGCCTGGGGCCAACGTCCTGACTTTC
CAISESGGPGANVLTF
>-|TRBV5-1|TRBJ2-5|-
TGCGCCAGCAGCTTGGTGGGTCAGGGGACCCAGTACTTC
CASSLVGQGTQYF
>TRBD1|TRBV7-2|TRBJ2-2|-
TGTGCCAGCAGCTTCAGGACAGGCGTGAACACCGGGGAGCTGTTTTTT
CASSFRTGVNTGELFF
>-|TRBV7-3|TRBJ2-7|-
TGTGCCAGCAGCTTATTTCCGGGATGGGCCTACGAGCAGTACTTC
CASSLFPGWAYEQYF
>-|TRBV5-1|TRBJ1-6|-
TGCGCCAGCAGCTTGGTGGGGGGGGCCTCACCCCTCCACTTT
CASSLVGGASPLHF
>-|TRBV7-3|TRBJ1-1|-
TGTGCCAGCAGCCGAGAGGGCACTGAAGCTTTCTTT
CASSREGTEAFF
>-|TRBV11-2|TRBJ2-2|-
TGTGCCAGCACCCCGGGGTACACCGGGGAGCTGTTTTTT
CASTPGYTGELFF
>-|TRBV12-5|TRBJ1-1|-
TGTGCTAGTGCTCAGGGTGTAGCCCTCACTGAAGCTTTCTTT
CASAQGVALTEAFF
>-|TRBV6-1|TRBJ1-1|-
TGTGCCAGCAGTGAATGGGGGCCCCACCCCACTGAAGCTTTCTTT
CASSEWGPHPTEAFF
>TRBD2|TRBV30|TRBJ2-3|-
TGTGCCTGGATAGAAGGGACTAGCTGGAACTCCCCAGATACGCAGTATTTT
CAWIEGTSWNSPDTQYF
>TRBD1|TRBV5-6|TRBJ2-5|once
TGTGCCAGCAGCTTGGCTGGGACAGAAGAGACCCAGTACTTC
CASSLAGTEETQYF
>-|TRBV10-1|TRBJ1-1|-
TGCGCCAGCAGACAAGGGATGAACACTGAAGCTTTCTTT
CASRQGMNTEAFF
>-|TRBV27|TRBJ2-1|-
TGTGCCAGCAGTTTTTTCGGGGAAAACAATGAGCAGTTCTTC
CASSFFGENNEQFF
>-|TRBV10-3|TRBJ2-3|-
TGTGCCATCAGTGAAGGGGCACTCACAGATACGCAGTATTTT
CAISEGALTDTQYF
>TRBD2|TRBV9|TRBJ2-2|once
TGTGCCAGCAGCCCCCGGGCGGGGGGGGCCGGGGAGCTGTTTTTT
CASSPRAGGAGELFF
>-|TRBV19|TRBJ2-7|once
TGTGCCAGTAGTATCAGGGGCCCAAGGGGGTACGAGCAGTACTTC
CASSIRGPRGYEQYF
>TRBD1|TRBV7-8|TRBJ2-3|-
TGTGCCAGCAGGCAAGACAGGGGGCGCACAGATACGCAGTATTTT
CASRQDRGRTDTQYF
>-|TRBV19|TRBJ2-3|-
TGTGCCAGTAGTTGGGCAGGCGTTCCTACGCAGTATTTT
CASSWAGVPTQYF
>-|TRBV18|TRBJ1-1|-
TGTGCCAGCTCGAACAGGGTTGACACTGAAGCTTTCTTT
CASSNRVDTEAFF
>-|TRBV9|TRBJ1-2|-
TGTGCCAGCAGCCGACGTACTGGCTACACCTTC
CASSRRTGYTF
>-|TRBV5-1|TRBJ1-2|-
TGCGCCAGCAGCTCAGGTGGGGGCTACACCTTC
CASSSGGGYTF
>-|TRBV6-1|TRBJ1-5|-
TGTGCCAGCAGTGAAATGGGGGATGGAAATCAGCCCCAGCATTTT
CASSEMGDGNQPQHF
>-|TRBV25-1|TRBJ2-5|-
TGTGCCAGCACGGTCCCCTCCCCGTACCAAGAGACCCAGTACTTC
CASTVPSPYQETQYF
>TRBD2|TRBV7-8|TRBJ2-6|-
TGTGCCAGCAGCCAAGTCACTCCTAGCGGGGGTGGGGCCAACGTCCTGACTTTC
CASSQVTPSGGGANVLTF
>TRBD1|TRBV6-5|TRBJ2-3|-
TGTGCCACGGGGACAGGGCTCTCCACAGATACGCAGTATTTT
CATGTGLSTDTQYF
>-|TRBV7-9|TRBJ2-5|few
TGTGCCAGCAGCTTAGGACCGACAGCAGAAGAGACCCAGTACTTC
CASSLGPTAEETQYF
>-|TRBV5-1|TRBJ2-2|-
TGCGCCAGCACCAACTACACAACTAACACCGGGGAGCTGTTTTTT
CASTNYTTNTGELFF
>-|TRBV14|TRBJ2-2|-
TGTGCCAGCAGCCCCTTCAAGATCGGGGAGCTGTTTTTT
CASSPFKIGELFF